The 27 T cell receptor beta chains reported below all come from one sample, sequenced in a study of T cell clonotyping in hematopoietic cell transplantation. TCRdb keeps only in-frame clones here, not all; method: immunoSEQ multiplex PCR. The table has more than 5,000 clones, approximately 89% seen once. The sample was peripheral blood mononuclear cells, taken 100 days after allogeneic stem cell transplant. All receptors come from a male patient between 65 and 85 years old who had an allogeneic stem cell transplant from an unrelated donor, so T cells may come from the graft donor. Some clones in this sample may be carry-over from other donors' samples.

The J gene is TRBJ1-1, the V gene TRBV5-1; D unclear. V was pared by 4 bases and J by 3 bases, with 13 bases between. This CDR3 is 14 amino acids long. Germline V gene sequence: CDR1 SGHRS, CDR2 YFSETQ. The CDR3 sequence is CASSPRGLYTEAFF. For the CDR3, the DNA is TGCGCCAGCAGCCCTAGAGGGCTTTACACTGAAGCTTTCTTT.

The chain carries TRBV2 and TRBJ1-2; D may be TRBD1 (5 bases). The CDR3 is 12 amino acids. CDR1 is SNHLY and CDR2 is FYNNEI in the germline V gene. Trimming shortened V by 3 bases and J by 6 bases, and 8 bases separated the two germline ends. CDR3 residues: CASSEGGDGYTF. The CDR3 DNA reads as TGTGCCAGCAGTGAGGGGGGGGATGGCTACACCTTC. The whole variable domain, remainder taken from reference TRBV2 and TRBJ1-2, is EPEVTQTPSHQVTQMGQEVILRCVPISNHLYFYWYRQILGQKVEFLVSFYNNEISEKSEIFDDQFSVERPDGSNFTLKIRSTKLEDSAMYFCASSEGGDGYTFGSGTRLTVV.

This clone appeared once. The chain combines TRBV6-1 with TRBJ1-3, with TRBD1 as a possible D gene (6 bases). The CDR3 consists of 13 residues. With 5 bases removed from V and 4 bases from J, the gap between germline ends came to 9 bases. Germline V gene lookup returns CDR1 MNHNS and CDR2 SASEGT. The CDR3: CASSPTGGNTIYF. As DNA, the CDR3 is TGTGCCAGCAGTCCGACAGGAGGAAACACCATATATTTT.

The chain couples TRBV7-3 to TRBJ2-3; perhaps TRBD2 as D (6 bases). The V gene's germline CDR1 is SGHTA and CDR2 FQGTGA. There are 18 residues in the CDR3. V was pared by 0 bases and J by 2 bases, with 18 bases between. The CDR3 sequence: CASSLTGGGVAATDTQYF. In DNA form, the CDR3 reads TGTGCCAGCAGCTTAACCGGTGGAGGGGTCGCGGCCACAGATACGCAGTATTTT.

This chain connects TRBV30 to TRBJ2-1; 10 bases match TRBD2. This CDR3 has 15 amino acids. CDR1 is GTSNPN and CDR2 is SVGIG in the germline V gene (reference sequence). V lost 2 bases and J lost 3; bases outside the gene matches: 4. The CDR3 here is CAWSRLAGDYNEQFF. As DNA, the CDR3 is TGTGCCTGGAGTAGGCTAGCGGGAGACTACAATGAGCAGTTCTTC.

The J gene is TRBJ2-7, the V gene TRBV29-1; possibly TRBD2 for D (6 bases). Germline V gene lookup returns CDR1 SQVTM and CDR2 ANQGSEA. The CDR3 length is 13 residues. With 7 bases removed from V and 4 bases from J, the gap between germline ends came to 17 bases. The CDR3: CSGGSGEGYEQYF. The CDR3 DNA reads as TGCAGCGGTGGTAGCGGAGAAGGTTACGAGCAGTACTTC.

This chain links TRBV2 with TRBJ1-5, with D maybe TRBD1 (6 bases). Germline V gives CDR1 SNHLY, CDR2 FYNNEI. This CDR3 region has 14 residues. V shed 5 bases and J shed 6 bases, with 14 bases lying between them. The CDR3 reads CASSQTTGGQPQHF. CDR3 DNA sequence: TGTGCCAGCAGTCAAACGACAGGCGGTCAGCCCCAGCATTTT.

The chain carries TRBV6-4 and TRBJ1-1; D possibly corresponds to TRBD1 (6 bases). CDR1 and CDR2 from the germline V gene are MRHNA and SNTAGT. Trimming shortened V by 6 bases and J by 4 bases, and 18 bases separated the two germline ends. CDR3 size: 15 residues. CDR3 nucleotide sequence: TGTGCCAGCAGGCGCGACCCTCGGGGGGCCACTGAAGCTTTCTTT. This gives the protein CASRRDPRGATEAFF.

In DNA, the CDR3 is TGTGCCAGCAGCTTCGGGACACGCTATGGCTACACCTTC. This translates into CASSFGTRYGYTF. The chain employs TRBV9 and TRBJ1-2, with D tentatively TRBD1 (6 bases). Trimming shortened V by 4 bases and J by 4 bases, and 11 bases separated the two germline ends. Per the germline V gene, CDR1 is SGDLS and CDR2 is YYNGEE. The CDR3 spans 13 residues.

This chain joins TRBV25-1 and TRBJ2-3; D not resolved. This CDR3 region has 15 residues. Germline CDR1 reads MGHDK; CDR2 reads SYGVNS. Deletions cut 4 bases from V and 0 bases from J, with 11 bases between. The DNA of the CDR3 is TGTGCCAGCAGTGTAAAAGGGCCTAGCACAGATACGCAGTATTTT. It translates to CASSVKGPSTDTQYF.

The chain combines TRBV30 with TRBJ1-4; D remains ambiguous. The CDR3 consists of 14 residues. The germline V gene encodes CDR1 GTSNPN and CDR2 SVGIG (reference sequence). Trimming took off 2 bases at V and 12 bases at J, with 19 bases between the two ends. The CDR3 loop reads CAWSLWGGREELFF. CDR3 nucleotides: TGTGCCTGGAGTCTTTGGGGAGGTAGGGAGGAACTGTTTTTT. Looking up the rest from reference TRBV30 and TRBJ1-4 gives the full variable domain: SQTIHQWPATLVQPVGSPLSLECTVEGTSNPNLYWYRQAAGRGLQLLFYSVGIGQISSEVPQNLSASRPQDRQFILSSKKLLLSDSGFYLCAWSLWGGREELFFGSGTQLSVL.

The chain has TRBV4-3 and TRBJ2-7; 15 nucleotides align to TRBD2. The CDR3 has 15 residues. V was pared by 4 bases and J by 5 bases, with 3 bases of the junction left unmatched. Germline V gene lookup returns CDR1 LGHNA and CDR2 YSLEER. In DNA form, the CDR3 reads TGCGCCAGCAGCCCAGGGACTAGCGGGAGGAACGAGCAGTACTTC. Protein sequence: CASSPGTSGRNEQYF.

The CDR3 spells CAWSRQGAQIGELFF. The CDR3, as DNA: TGTGCCTGGAGTCGACAGGGGGCGCAGATCGGGGAGCTGTTTTTT. The chain recombines TRBV30 with TRBJ2-2, with TRBD1 matching over 10 bases. The CDR3 extends over 15 amino acids. Trimming cost V 2 bases and J 7 bases; bases outside gene matches: 7. Germline V gene sequence: CDR1 GTSNPN, CDR2 SVGIG (reference sequence).

This rearrangement joins TRBV5-1 to TRBJ2-5; D is unclear. V gave up 0 bases and J gave up 2 bases, with 5 bases separating them. The CDR3 sequence is 13 residues long. Looked up from germline, CDR1 is SGHRS and CDR2 is YFSETQ. The CDR3 spells CASSLVGQETQYF. The CDR3 region has the DNA TGCGCCAGCAGCTTGGTGGGACAAGAGACCCAGTACTTC. Full variable domain (remainder filled in from reference TRBV5-1 and TRBJ2-5): KAGVTQTPRYLIKTRGQQVTLSCSPISGHRSVSWYQQTPGQGLQFLFEYFSETQRNKGNFPGRFSGRQFSNSRSEMNVSTLELGDSALYLCASSLVGQETQYFGPGTRLLVL.

In nucleotides, the CDR3 is TGCAGCGTTGCTGGTAACTATGGCTACACCTTC. Translated: CSVAGNYGYTF. V gene TRBV29-1 combines with J gene TRBJ1-2, with unresolved D. This CDR3 comprises 11 residues. Trimming shortened V by 4 bases and J by 1 base, and 4 bases separated the two germline ends. CDR1 is SQVTM and CDR2 is ANQGSEA in the germline V gene. Drawing the rest from reference TRBV29-1 and TRBJ1-2, the complete variable domain is SAVISQKPSRDICQRGTSLTIQCQVDSQVTMMFWYRQQPGQSLTLIATANQGSEATYESGFVIDKFPISRPNLTFSTLTVSNMSPEDSSIYLCSVAGNYGYTFGSGTRLTVV.

The chain is built from TRBV27 and TRBJ2-7; 11 nucleotides line up with TRBD2. The trim removed 5 bases at V and 10 bases at J, leaving 4 bases unmatched. The germline V gene encodes CDR1 MNHEY and CDR2 SMNVEV (reference sequence). The CDR3 loop spans 12 amino acids. The CDR3 bases are TGTGCCAGCAGTCCGGGACTAGCGGATCAGTACTTC. Encoded protein: CASSPGLADQYF.

This rearrangement joins TRBV5-6 to TRBJ1-2; TRBD1 might be the D (5 bases). CDR1 SGHDT and CDR2 YYEEEE come from the germline V gene. The V end was cut by 4 bases, the J end by 8 bases, with 12 bases between. This CDR3 comprises 12 residues. The CDR3 sequence: CASSQQAGGYTF. In DNA, the CDR3 is TGTGCCAGCAGCCAACAGGCCGGGGGCTACACCTTC.

The rearrangement uses TRBV29-1 and TRBJ1-2; no clear D. Germline CDR1 is SQVTM and CDR2 is ANQGSEA. CDR3 size: 12 residues. With 4 bases removed from V and 0 bases from J, the gap between germline ends came to 6 bases. DNA for the CDR3: TGCAGCGTTGTTGAGGCTAACTATGGCTACACCTTC. Protein: CSVVEANYGYTF.

CDR3 residues: CASSHYNEQFF. In DNA, the CDR3 is TGTGCCAGCAGCCATTACAATGAGCAGTTCTTC. The chain couples TRBV7-6 to TRBJ2-1; D is undetermined. V lost 5 bases to trimming and J lost 4 bases, with 3 bases between them. The germline CDR1 and CDR2 sequences are SGHVS and FNYEAQ. The CDR3 has 11 amino acids.

This clone appeared a single time. The chain joins TRBV6-5 to TRBJ1-5, with 9 bases aligning to TRBD1. Germline lookup yields CDR1 MNHEY and CDR2 SVGAGI. CDR3 size: 14 residues. V lost 6 bases to trimming and J lost 1 base; unmatched junction nucleotides: 1. CDR3 nucleotide sequence: TGTGCCAGCAGCGGGACAGGGAGCAATCAGCCCCAGCATTTT. Amino acids: CASSGTGSNQPQHF.

The chain employs TRBV25-1 and TRBJ2-7; D is possibly TRBD1 (5 bases). The CDR3 is 17 amino acids. The germline V and J ends were trimmed by 1 base and 0 bases, with 16 bases remaining between them. The germline gives CDR1 MGHDK, CDR2 SYGVNS. CDR3 protein: CASSEFPLHRSSYEQYF. The CDR3 region has the DNA TGTGCCAGCAGTGAATTCCCCTTACACAGGAGCTCCTACGAGCAGTACTTC.

V and J are TRBV7-2 and TRBJ1-2, with D uncertain. Germline V gene sequence: CDR1 SGHTA, CDR2 FQGNSA. The V and J ends lost 4 bases and 4 bases respectively, with 7 bases between them. CDR3 size: 12 residues. The CDR3 reads CASSSQAYGYTF. CDR3 sequence (DNA): TGTGCCAGCAGCTCCCAGGCCTATGGCTACACCTTC.

The genes are TRBV27 and TRBJ2-3; 8 positions match TRBD1. There are 15 residues in the CDR3. J lost 1 base, V lost 3 bases, and 3 bases had no gene match. Germline CDR1 and CDR2: MNHEY and SMNVEV (reference sequence). In DNA, the CDR3 is TGTGCCAGCAGTTTGTTGACAGGGGGCACAGATACGCAGTATTTT. Translation gives CASSLLTGGTDTQYF.

The chain links TRBV5-1 to TRBJ1-1; perhaps TRBD1 as D (6 bases). Trimming took off 2 bases at V and 0 bases at J, with 11 bases between the two ends. The germline V gene encodes CDR1 SGHRS and CDR2 YFSETQ. The CDR3 spans 15 residues. The CDR3 here is CASSLSTGLNTEAFF. Here the CDR3 DNA reads TGCGCCAGCAGCTTATCGACAGGATTGAACACTGAAGCTTTCTTT. The full variable domain, completed using reference TRBV5-1 and TRBJ1-1, is KAGVTQTPRYLIKTRGQQVTLSCSPISGHRSVSWYQQTPGQGLQFLFEYFSETQRNKGNFPGRFSGRQFSNSRSEMNVSTLELGDSALYLCASSLSTGLNTEAFFGQGTRLTVV.

The rearrangement joins TRBV5-6 to TRBJ2-7, with D perhaps matching TRBD1 (5 bases). This CDR3 is built from 15 residues. Germline CDR1 is SGHDT and CDR2 is YYEEEE. V shed 5 bases and J shed 2 bases, with 17 bases lying between them. The chain's CDR3 is CASSSGFGLTYEQYF. As DNA, the CDR3 is TGTGCCAGCAGTTCAGGGTTTGGGTTGACCTACGAGCAGTACTTC.

The chain couples TRBV5-1 to TRBJ2-7; D remains unclear. Germline CDR1 and CDR2: SGHRS and YFSETQ. The CDR3 spans 14 residues. Deletions cut 4 bases from V and 5 bases from J, with 16 bases between. The CDR3: CASSAAPEDHEQYF. CDR3 in DNA: TGCGCCAGCAGCGCCGCGCCCGAGGACCACGAGCAGTACTTC.

The chain couples TRBV5-1 to TRBJ2-5; D is uncertain. V gave up 1 base and J gave up 5 bases, with 6 bases separating them. This CDR3 is built from 12 residues. The germline CDR1 and CDR2 sequences are SGHRS and YFSETQ. This chain's CDR3 is CASSLPDETQYF. CDR3 nucleotide sequence: TGCGCCAGCAGCTTGCCGGATGAGACCCAGTACTTC. Supplemented by reference TRBV5-1 and TRBJ2-5, the full variable domain reads KAGVTQTPRYLIKTRGQQVTLSCSPISGHRSVSWYQQTPGQGLQFLFEYFSETQRNKGNFPGRFSGRQFSNSRSEMNVSTLELGDSALYLCASSLPDETQYFGPGTRLLVL.